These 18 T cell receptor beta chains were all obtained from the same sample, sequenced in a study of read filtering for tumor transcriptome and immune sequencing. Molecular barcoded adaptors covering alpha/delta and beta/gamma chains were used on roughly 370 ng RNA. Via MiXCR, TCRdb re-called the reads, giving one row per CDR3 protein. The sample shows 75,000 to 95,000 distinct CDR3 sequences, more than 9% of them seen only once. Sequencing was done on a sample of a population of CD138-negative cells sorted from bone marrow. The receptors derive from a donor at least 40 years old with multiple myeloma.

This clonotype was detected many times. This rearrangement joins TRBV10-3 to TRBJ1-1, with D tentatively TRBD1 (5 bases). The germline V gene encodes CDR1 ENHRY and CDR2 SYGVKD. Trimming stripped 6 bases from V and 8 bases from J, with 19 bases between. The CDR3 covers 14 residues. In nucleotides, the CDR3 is TGTGCCATCAGCACGGGGACGCCTAACCCCGAAGCTTTCTTT. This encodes CAISTGTPNPEAFF.

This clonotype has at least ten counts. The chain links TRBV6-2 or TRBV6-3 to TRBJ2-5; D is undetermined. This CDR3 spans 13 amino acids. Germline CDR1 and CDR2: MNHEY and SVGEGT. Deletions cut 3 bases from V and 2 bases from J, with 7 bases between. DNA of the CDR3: TGTGCCAGCAGTTATACATCTCAAGAGACCCAGTACTTC. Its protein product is CASSYTSQETQYF.

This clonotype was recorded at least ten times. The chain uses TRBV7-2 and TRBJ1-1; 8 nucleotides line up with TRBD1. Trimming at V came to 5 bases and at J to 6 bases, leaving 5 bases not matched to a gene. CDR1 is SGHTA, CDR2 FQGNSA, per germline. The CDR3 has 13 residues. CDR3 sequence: CASSRDRGAEAFF. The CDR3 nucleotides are TGTGCCAGCAGCCGAGACAGGGGCGCTGAAGCTTTCTTT.

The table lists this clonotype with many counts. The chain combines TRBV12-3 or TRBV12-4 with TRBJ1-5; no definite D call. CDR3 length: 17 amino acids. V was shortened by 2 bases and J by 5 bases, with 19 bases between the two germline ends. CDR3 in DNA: TGTGCCAGCAGTTTAAGGGTCTTCCCTCGTGGGGATCAGCCCCAGCATTTT. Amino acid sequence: CASSLRVFPRGDQPQHF.

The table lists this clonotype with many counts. The CDR3 protein is CASSLKGAGYEQYF. The CDR3 DNA is TGTGCCAGCAGTTTAAAGGGGGCAGGGTACGAGCAGTACTTC. J is TRBJ2-7 and V is TRBV12-3 or TRBV12-4; 7 positions agree with TRBD1. Losses at the gene ends were 2 bases for V and 4 bases for J; bases not matched to a gene: 5. There are 14 residues in the CDR3.

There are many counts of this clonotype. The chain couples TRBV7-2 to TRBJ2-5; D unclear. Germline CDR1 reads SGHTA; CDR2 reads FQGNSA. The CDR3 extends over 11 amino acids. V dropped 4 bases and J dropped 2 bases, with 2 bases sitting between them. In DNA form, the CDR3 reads TGTGCCAGCAGCTCTCAAGAGACCCAGTACTTC. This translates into CASSSQETQYF.

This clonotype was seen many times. The CDR3 DNA reads as TGTGCCAGCAGTTTTCTATCGGGAGGTGGTACCGGGGAGCTGTTTTTT. It specifies CASSFLSGGGTGELFF. The chain is built from TRBV28 and TRBJ2-2, with TRBD2 matching over 7 bases. The CDR3 spans 16 residues. The trim removed 3 bases at V and 5 bases at J, leaving 9 bases unmatched. In germline, CDR1 is MDHEN, CDR2 SYDVKM.

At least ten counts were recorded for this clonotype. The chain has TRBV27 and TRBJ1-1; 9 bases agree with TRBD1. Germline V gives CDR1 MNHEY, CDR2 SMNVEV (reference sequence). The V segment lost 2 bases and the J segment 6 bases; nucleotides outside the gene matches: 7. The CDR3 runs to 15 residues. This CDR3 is CASSLLPGQGSEAFF. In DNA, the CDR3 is TGTGCCAGCAGTTTACTCCCGGGACAGGGCTCTGAAGCTTTCTTT.

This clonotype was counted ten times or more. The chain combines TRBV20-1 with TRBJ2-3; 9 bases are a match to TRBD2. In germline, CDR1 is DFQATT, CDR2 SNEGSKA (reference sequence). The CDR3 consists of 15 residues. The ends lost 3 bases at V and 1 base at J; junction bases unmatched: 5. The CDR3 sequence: CSASGTSSGTDTQYF. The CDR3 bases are TGCAGTGCTAGCGGGACTAGCTCTGGCACAGATACGCAGTATTTT.

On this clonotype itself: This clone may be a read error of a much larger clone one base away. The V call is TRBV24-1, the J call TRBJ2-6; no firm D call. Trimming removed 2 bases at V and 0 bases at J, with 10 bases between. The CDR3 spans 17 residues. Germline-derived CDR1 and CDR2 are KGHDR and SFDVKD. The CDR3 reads CATSDSHLNSGANVLTF. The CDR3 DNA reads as TGTGCCACCAGTGATTCCCATCTAAACTCTGGGGCCAACGTCCTGACTTTC.

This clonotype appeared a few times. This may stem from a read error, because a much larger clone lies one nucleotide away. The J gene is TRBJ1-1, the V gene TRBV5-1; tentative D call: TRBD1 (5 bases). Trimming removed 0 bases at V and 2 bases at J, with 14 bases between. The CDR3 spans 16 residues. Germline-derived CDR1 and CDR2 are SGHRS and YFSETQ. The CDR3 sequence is CASSLGTAGSNTEAFF. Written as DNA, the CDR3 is TGCGCCAGCAGCTTGGGAACGGCAGGGAGCAACACTGAAGCTTTCTTT.

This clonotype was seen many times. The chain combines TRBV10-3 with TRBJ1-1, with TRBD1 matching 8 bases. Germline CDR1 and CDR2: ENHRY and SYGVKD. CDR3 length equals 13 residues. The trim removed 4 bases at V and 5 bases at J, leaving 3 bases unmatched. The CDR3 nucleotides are TGTGCCATCAGTGGGGGGACAGGTACTGAAGCTTTCTTT. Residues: CAISGGTGTEAFF.

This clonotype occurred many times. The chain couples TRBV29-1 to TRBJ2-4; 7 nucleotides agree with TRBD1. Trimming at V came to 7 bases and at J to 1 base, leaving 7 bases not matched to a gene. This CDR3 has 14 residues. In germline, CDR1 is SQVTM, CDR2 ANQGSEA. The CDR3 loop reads CSASQGMAKNIQYF. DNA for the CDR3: TGCAGCGCCTCACAGGGGATGGCCAAAAACATTCAGTACTTC.

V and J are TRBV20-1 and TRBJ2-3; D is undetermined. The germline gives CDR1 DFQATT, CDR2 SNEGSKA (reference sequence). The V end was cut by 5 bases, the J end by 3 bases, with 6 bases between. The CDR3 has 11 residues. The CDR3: CSAPSTDTQYF. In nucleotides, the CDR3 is TGCAGTGCTCCATCTACAGATACGCAGTATTTT.

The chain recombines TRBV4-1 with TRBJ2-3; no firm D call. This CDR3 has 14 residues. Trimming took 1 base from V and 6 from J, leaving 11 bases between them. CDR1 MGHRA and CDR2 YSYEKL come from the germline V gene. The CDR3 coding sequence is TGCGCCAGCAGCCAAGTTGGGGATGTGGATACGCAGTATTTT. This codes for CASSQVGDVDTQYF.

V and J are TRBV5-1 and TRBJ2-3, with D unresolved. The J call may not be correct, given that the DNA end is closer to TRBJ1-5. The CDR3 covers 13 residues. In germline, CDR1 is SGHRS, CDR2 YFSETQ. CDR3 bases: TGCGCCAGCAGCTCCTCGGGCACAGATACGCAGCATTTT. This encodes CASSSSGTDTQHF.

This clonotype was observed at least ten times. For the CDR3, the DNA is TGCGCCAGCACAGGCGGCGGGAGATCCTACAATGAGCAGTTCTTC. Protein sequence: CASTGGGRSYNEQFF. This chain joins TRBV5-1 and TRBJ2-1, with 7 bases aligning to TRBD2. J gave up 1 base and V 6 bases, and 7 bases lay outside the gene matches. This CDR3 contains 15 residues. Germline CDR1 reads SGHRS; CDR2 reads YFSETQ.

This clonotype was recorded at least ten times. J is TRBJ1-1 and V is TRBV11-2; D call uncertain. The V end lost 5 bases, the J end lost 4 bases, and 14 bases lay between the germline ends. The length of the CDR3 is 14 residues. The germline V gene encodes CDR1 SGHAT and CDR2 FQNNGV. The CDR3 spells CASSEKWGTTEAFF. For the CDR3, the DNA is TGTGCCAGCAGCGAAAAGTGGGGTACCACTGAAGCTTTCTTT.